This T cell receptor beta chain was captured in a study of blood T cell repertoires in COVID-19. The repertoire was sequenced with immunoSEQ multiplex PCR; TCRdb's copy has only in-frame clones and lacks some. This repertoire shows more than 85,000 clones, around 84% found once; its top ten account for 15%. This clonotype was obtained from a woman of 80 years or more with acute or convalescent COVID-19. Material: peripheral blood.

Here the CDR3 reads CATSDLGTGDTGELFF. In DNA, the CDR3 is TGTGCCACCAGTGATTTAGGGACAGGGGACACCGGGGAGCTGTTTTTT. This rearrangement joins TRBV24-1 to TRBJ2-2; TRBD1 matches at 10 bases. The ends lost 1 base at V and 3 bases at J; junction bases unmatched: 1. This CDR3 contains 16 residues. Germline assignment: CDR1 KGHDR and CDR2 SFDVKD.